Many counts were recorded for the clone carrying this T cell receptor beta chain. Its target is not known. The data derive from a study of T cells in Graves' hyperthyroidism and ophthalmopathy. CDR3 size: 12 residues. V shed 3 bases and J shed 7 bases, with 7 bases lying between them. Germline values: CDR1 SEHNR, CDR2 FQNEAQ (reference sequence). Study conclusions and caveats: In validation, the model predicted ophthalmopathy. These predictions came a median about 6.5 months before onset.

RNA transcripts yielded amplified TCR beta CDR3 regions. HTBI primers were employed in a first-round RT-PCR of the TCR CDR3. One entry per CDR3 protein, called by TCRdb with MiXCR from the multiplex PCR reads. The repertoire holds a few hundred thousand distinct CDR3 sequences, with about 43% as singletons. Graves' hyperthyroidism showing no ophthalmopathy progression within 18 months was considered stable. Newly diagnosed hyperthyroidism patients aged 18 to 65 years had disease lasting under 2 months. The specimen was peripheral blood or thyroid tissue (not recorded which). The TCR originated in a woman under 30 with Graves' hyperthyroidism. The chain couples TRBV7-9 to TRBJ1-5; D is ambiguous. CDR3 sequence (DNA): TGTGCCAGCAGCTTCCTCAGGCAGCCCCAGCATTTT. This encodes CASSFLRQPQHF.